These 24 T cell receptor beta chains were sequenced from one sample in a study of shared clonotypes between healthy human individuals. Sequenced by immunoSEQ multiplex PCR; TCRdb stores in-frame clones only, minus some. The sample has hundreds of thousands of clones, approximately 77% seen once. The sample consisted of PBMCs. Source of these receptors: a middle-aged woman in good health. Some clones in this sample may be carry-over from other donors' samples.

V is TRBV28 and J is TRBJ2-7, with 7 bases lining up with TRBD1. This CDR3 comprises 15 residues. J lost 3 bases, V lost 5 bases, and 10 bases had no gene match. Germline V gives CDR1 MDHEN, CDR2 SYDVKM. This CDR3 is CASSLTGQLFYEQYF. The CDR3 nucleotides read TGTGCCAGCAGTCTTACGGGACAGCTTTTCTACGAGCAGTACTTC.

As for this clone: A read error may explain this, as a much larger clone is one base away. The J gene is TRBJ1-1, the V gene TRBV28; D uncertain. Trimming stripped 6 bases from V and 1 base from J, with 9 bases between. CDR3 size: 13 residues. Germline-derived CDR1 and CDR2 are MDHEN and SYDVKM. The CDR3 nucleotides read TGTGCCAGCAGCCCCCGACAGAACACTGAAGCTTTCTTT. It codes for CASSPRQNTEAFF.

This clone was found a few times. V gene TRBV25-1 combines with J gene TRBJ2-5; no firm D call. Matching the DNA end better, TRBJ2-7 makes the J call doubtful. Germline V gives CDR1 MGHDK, CDR2 SYGVNS. The CDR3 has 14 residues. The CDR3 sequence: CASSESPGAYEQYF. In nucleotides, the CDR3 is TGTGCCAGCAGTGAATCCCCGGGTGCCTACGAGCAGTACTTC.

V and J are TRBV7-8 and TRBJ2-3; no definite D call. Germline CDR1 is SGHVS and CDR2 is FQNEAQ. This CDR3 spans 16 amino acids. V lost 5 bases and J lost 1, with 16 bases in between. The CDR3 loop is CASSPFRIQGTDTQYF. CDR3 DNA: TGTGCCAGCAGCCCGTTCCGAATCCAGGGCACAGATACGCAGTATTTT.

Comment on this clone: The sample has other DNA sequences that encode this CDR3 too. V is TRBV14 and J is TRBJ1-1; D is unresolved. The CDR3 runs to 13 residues. Germline-derived CDR1 and CDR2 are SGHDN and FVKESK. Trimming removed 1 base from V and 2 bases from J, with 5 bases in between. CDR3 nucleotides: TGTGCCAGCAGCCAAGGAAGAAACACTGAAGCTTTCTTT. Translating gives CASSQGRNTEAFF. Variable domain in full (rest from reference TRBV14 and TRBJ1-1): EAGVTQFPSHSVIEKGQTVTLRCDPISGHDNLYWYRRVMGKEIKFLLHFVKESKQDESGMPNNRFLAERTGGTYSTLKVQPAELEDSGVYFCASSQGRNTEAFFGQGTRLTVV.

The V and J genes are TRBV9 and TRBJ2-3; D unclear. Germline V CDR1 and CDR2: SGDLS, YYNGEE. Trimming pared 4 bases from V and 2 bases from J, leaving 11 bases between. There are 14 residues in the CDR3. This CDR3 is CASSPGGPTDTQYF. CDR3 bases: TGTGCCAGCAGCCCCGGTGGGCCCACAGATACGCAGTATTTT.

Here the CDR3 DNA reads TGTGCCAGCAGTCCCGGGCCCAACTATGGCTACACCTTC. Its protein product is CASSPGPNYGYTF. V usage is TRBV2 and J usage is TRBJ1-2; D gene ambiguous. V dropped 5 bases and J dropped 2 bases, with 9 bases sitting between them. This CDR3 spans 13 amino acids. Germline V gene lookup returns CDR1 SNHLY and CDR2 FYNNEI.

In the case of this clone: A much larger clone sits a single nucleotide away, making a read error possible. The rearrangement links TRBV13 to TRBJ2-7; TRBD1 matches at 11 bases. The V segment lost 5 bases and the J segment 3 bases; nucleotides outside the gene matches: 3. CDR3 length: 14 residues. Germline V gives CDR1 PRHDT, CDR2 FYEKMQ (reference sequence). The CDR3 DNA sequence: TGTGCCAGCAGCAGGGACAGGGGGGGCTACGAGCAGTACTTC. It encodes CASSRDRGGYEQYF.

V gene TRBV4-1 combines with J gene TRBJ1-2, with D perhaps TRBD1 (5 bases). The CDR3 is made up of 11 amino acids. CDR1 is MGHRA and CDR2 is YSYEKL in the germline V gene. Trimming left V 6 bases short and J 7 bases short, with 9 bases between. CDR3 region: CASSRDGGYTF. CDR3 nucleotide sequence: TGCGCCAGCAGTCGGGACGGTGGCTACACCTTC.

V is TRBV2 and J is TRBJ1-1; a possible D gene is TRBD1 (5 bases). CDR1 is SNHLY, CDR2 FYNNEI, per germline. The V gene lost 7 bases and the J gene lost 11 bases, with 8 bases spanning the gap. This CDR3 region has 9 residues. The CDR3 bases are TGTGCCAGCAAGTGGGGGGCTTTCTTT. Amino acids: CASKWGAFF.

The V gene is TRBV6-5, the J gene TRBJ1-1; TRBD1 matches 9 bases. CDR1 MNHEY and CDR2 SVGAGI come from the germline V gene. The CDR3 contains 15 residues. After removal of 6 bases from V and 0 bases from J, the junction contained 5 bases not matched to a gene. The CDR3 reads CASRRTGGLNTEAFF. The DNA for the CDR3 is TGTGCCAGCAGAAGAACAGGGGGCTTGAACACTGAAGCTTTCTTT.

This clone was detected a few times. The chain couples TRBV9 to TRBJ2-1; D may match TRBD1 or TRBD2 (5 bases each). The CDR3 covers 15 residues. V shed 0 bases and J shed 8 bases, with 15 bases lying between them. Germline CDR1 and CDR2: SGDLS and YYNGEE. In DNA form, the CDR3 reads TGTGCCAGCAGCGTAGCGGGAAGTATGGGGGATGAGCAGTTCTTC. This translates into CASSVAGSMGDEQFF.

This clone was recorded at least ten times. The chain links TRBV5-1 to TRBJ1-1; perhaps TRBD1 as D (5 bases). V gave up 0 bases and J gave up 0 bases, with 12 bases separating them. Germline-derived CDR1 and CDR2 are SGHRS and YFSETQ. The CDR3 extends over 16 amino acids. Here the CDR3 reads CASSLAGRGVNTEAFF. The CDR3 coding sequence is TGCGCCAGCAGCTTGGCAGGGCGCGGGGTGAACACTGAAGCTTTCTTT.

This clone occurred once. This sequence joins TRBV29-1 and TRBJ1-4, with D possibly TRBD1 on 6 matching bases. Trimming took off 6 bases at V and 5 bases at J, with 10 bases between the two ends. CDR3 length equals 12 residues. CDR1 SQVTM and CDR2 ANQGSEA come from the germline V gene. CDR3 sequence (DNA): TGCAGCGTCGGAACAGGGAATGAAAAACTGTTTTTT. Protein: CSVGTGNEKLFF.

The chain recombines TRBV11-2 with TRBJ1-3; D gene uncertain. Trimming left V 3 bases short and J 3 bases short, with 6 bases between. CDR1 SGHAT and CDR2 FQNNGV come from the germline V gene. The CDR3 consists of 13 residues. For the CDR3, the DNA is TGTGCCAGCAGCTTCGGGATTGGAAACACCATATATTTT. Protein: CASSFGIGNTIYF. Looking up the rest from reference TRBV11-2 and TRBJ1-3 gives the full variable domain: EAGVAQSPRYKIIEKRQSVAFWCNPISGHATLYWYQQILGQGPKLLIQFQNNGVVDDSQLPKDRFSAERLKGVDSTLKIQPAKLEDSAVYLCASSFGIGNTIYFGEGSWLTVV.

The chain joins TRBV11-2 to TRBJ1-1; the D is unclear. Germline V lookup: CDR1 SGHAT, CDR2 FQNNGV. Trimming took off 2 bases at V and 0 bases at J, with 10 bases between the two ends. CDR3 length equals 15 residues. CDR3 DNA sequence: TGTGCCAGCAGCTTAAGGGCAGGCATGAACACTGAAGCTTTCTTT. Its protein product is CASSLRAGMNTEAFF.

Turning to this clone: This likely traces to a read error, being one base from a far larger clone. This CDR3 is also generated by other DNA sequences in the sample. V usage is TRBV18 and J usage is TRBJ1-1, with D perhaps matching TRBD1 (6 bases). The length of the CDR3 is 13 residues. In germline, CDR1 is KGHSH, CDR2 LQKENI. Trimming pared 5 bases from V and 8 bases from J, leaving 15 bases between. DNA of the CDR3: TGTGCCAGCTCAACAGGGTTGAGCACCGAAGCTTTCTTT. Translating gives CASSTGLSTEAFF.

The chain carries TRBV28 and TRBJ1-5; D unclear. Germline V gene data show CDR1 as MDHEN and CDR2 as SYDVKM. The V and J ends lost 7 bases and 6 bases respectively, with 19 bases between them. The CDR3 extends over 15 amino acids. CDR3 sequence (DNA): TGTGCCAGCATGGCGACGTGGGAGGCGGGTCAGCCCCAGCATTTT. This encodes CASMATWEAGQPQHF.

J is TRBJ1-1 and V is TRBV11-2; maybe TRBD1 (6 bases). Germline V CDR1 and CDR2: SGHAT, FQNNGV. The CDR3 runs to 14 residues. V was clipped by 4 bases and J by 0 bases, with 9 bases between them. CDR3 nucleotide sequence: TGTGCCAGCAGCTCAGACAGGTTGAACACTGAAGCTTTCTTT. Its protein is CASSSDRLNTEAFF. Combining the CDR3 with reference TRBV11-2 and TRBJ1-1 gives the whole variable domain EAGVAQSPRYKIIEKRQSVAFWCNPISGHATLYWYQQILGQGPKLLIQFQNNGVVDDSQLPKDRFSAERLKGVDSTLKIQPAKLEDSAVYLCASSSDRLNTEAFFGQGTRLTVV.

In regard to this clone: This same CDR3 is encoded by further DNA sequences in the sample. The chain links TRBV9 to TRBJ2-3; 7 bases are a match to TRBD2. In germline, CDR1 is SGDLS, CDR2 YYNGEE. The ends lost 0 bases at V and 3 bases at J; junction bases unmatched: 7. This CDR3 region has 16 residues. The CDR3 region has the DNA TGTGCCAGCAGCGTAGTCGGGCTAGCGGCAACAGATACGCAGTATTTT. It encodes CASSVVGLAATDTQYF.

The gene calls are TRBV5-4 and TRBJ1-2; TRBD1 aligns across 12 bases. J lost 4 bases, V lost 4 bases, and 5 bases had no gene match. Germline V gene data show CDR1 as SGHNT and CDR2 as YYREEE (reference sequence). This CDR3 is built from 15 residues. The CDR3 DNA sequence: TGTGCCAGCAGCCGGGGACAGGGGGCGAGCTATGGCTACACCTTC. It yields the protein CASSRGQGASYGYTF.

A note on this clone: A far larger clone is one nucleotide away, so this likely arose from a read error. In the same sample, other DNA sequences code for this CDR3. V and J are TRBV30 and TRBJ2-5; maybe TRBD2 (5 bases). With the DNA end fitting TRBJ2-7 better, the J assignment may be wrong. Looked up from germline, CDR1 is GTSNPN and CDR2 is SVGIG (reference sequence). This CDR3 spans 15 amino acids. Here the CDR3 reads CALALDQIVAYEQYF. The CDR3 DNA reads as TGTGCCCTAGCCTTGGACCAGATAGTGGCCTACGAGCAGTACTTC.

This clone was seen only once. J is TRBJ2-3 and V is TRBV4-1; TRBD2 matches 13 bases. Germline loops: CDR1 MGHRA, CDR2 YSYEKL. The CDR3 has 17 amino acids. The trim removed 4 bases at V and 6 bases at J, leaving 10 bases unmatched. This chain's CDR3 is CASSPQPGLAGTDTQYF. Here the CDR3 DNA reads TGCGCCAGCAGCCCCCAACCGGGACTAGCGGGAACCGATACGCAGTATTTT.

This sequence joins TRBV19 and TRBJ2-1; 8 bases agree with TRBD2. Germline-derived CDR1 and CDR2 are LNHDA and SQIVND (reference sequence). CDR3 size: 15 residues. J gave up 4 bases and V 7 bases, and 9 bases lay outside the gene matches. Here the CDR3 reads CASTSAGARYNEQFF. As DNA, the CDR3 is TGTGCCAGTACGTCAGCGGGAGCTCGATACAATGAGCAGTTCTTC.